Below, 29 T cell receptor beta chains from the same sample are listed, as sequenced in a study of blood T cell repertoires in COVID-19. Clones were sequenced by immunoSEQ multiplex PCR, and TCRdb holds only the in-frame ones, with some missing. The data contain some 93,000 clones, roughly nine tenths of them singletons. The specimen was peripheral blood. These receptors came from a man aged 45-65 years with acute or convalescent COVID-19.

V is TRBV5-5 and J is TRBJ1-2; D is possibly TRBD1 (6 bases). The ends were cut back, 1 base at V and 5 bases at J, with 24 bases in the middle. This CDR3 is 18 amino acids long. From germline, CDR1 is SGHKS and CDR2 YYEKEE (reference sequence). As DNA, the CDR3 is TGTGCCAGCAGCTTGAGGCCCCCTGGGGGCAGGGATACGTATGGCTACACCTTC. Amino acid sequence: CASSLRPPGGRDTYGYTF.

This rearrangement joins TRBV11-1 to TRBJ2-7; TRBD2 agrees at 10 bases. Germline loops: CDR1 SGHAT, CDR2 FQDESV (reference sequence). With 4 bases clipped from V and 6 bases from J, the junction kept 6 bases outside the gene matches. This CDR3 contains 14 residues. The CDR3 DNA reads TGTGCCAGCAGCTCCCCTAGCGGGAGTCCCGAGCAGTACTTC. Its translation is CASSSPSGSPEQYF.

The V gene is TRBV3-1 (or the pseudogene TRBV3-2), the J gene TRBJ1-2; weak D call: TRBD1 (5 bases). CDR3 length: 14 residues. The germline V and J ends were trimmed by 2 bases and 5 bases, with 12 bases remaining between them. CDR1 and CDR2 (germline): LGHDT, YNNKEL (reference sequence). CDR3 sequence reads: CASSQLLQAYGYTF. The CDR3, as DNA: TGTGCCAGCAGCCAATTGCTACAGGCGTATGGCTACACCTTC.

CDR3 coding DNA: TGCAGCGTCTCCGACAGGGGTCTTAATCAGCCCCAGCATTTT. Protein: CSVSDRGLNQPQHF. This rearrangement joins TRBV29-1 to TRBJ1-5, with 8 bases aligning to TRBD1. The CDR3 runs to 14 residues. V gave up 6 bases and J gave up 4 bases; unmatched junction bases: 8. The germline CDR1 and CDR2 sequences are SQVTM and ANQGSEA.

The chain links TRBV7-9 to TRBJ2-1, with 8 bases fitting TRBD1. Looked up from germline, CDR1 is SEHNR and CDR2 is FQNEAQ (reference sequence). The CDR3 extends over 13 amino acids. V shed 5 bases, J shed 9 bases, and the junction held 6 bases outside the gene matches. The CDR3 DNA is TGTGCCAGCAGCCGGACAGGGAAGGGTGAGCAGTTCTTC. It specifies CASSRTGKGEQFF.

V usage is TRBV15 and J usage is TRBJ2-2; TRBD1 is a possible D gene (5 bases). Germline CDR1 and CDR2: LNHNV and YYDKDF (reference sequence). The CDR3 runs to 15 residues. The V end lost 0 bases, the J end lost 4 bases, and 9 bases lay between the germline ends. CDR3: CATSRERQSTGELFF. For the CDR3, the DNA is TGTGCCACCAGCAGAGAAAGACAGAGCACCGGGGAGCTGTTTTTT.

This rearrangement joins TRBV19 to TRBJ1-6; a possible D gene is TRBD1 (5 bases). Looked up from germline, CDR1 is LNHDA and CDR2 is SQIVND (reference sequence). V was cut by 3 bases and J by 10 bases, with 16 bases left in between. The CDR3 consists of 15 residues. The CDR3 is CASSIADTVGSPLHF. The CDR3 nucleotides are TGTGCCAGTAGTATTGCGGACACCGTGGGCTCACCCCTCCACTTT.

V usage is TRBV6-5 and J usage is TRBJ1-5; D not certain. This CDR3 spans 13 amino acids. CDR1 is MNHEY and CDR2 is SVGAGI in the germline V gene. Between the trimmed V and J ends, which lost 7 bases and 4 bases, there was a span of 11 bases. In DNA form, the CDR3 reads TGTGCCAGCACCCTGGACTCTAATCAGCCCCAGCATTTT. Translation gives CASTLDSNQPQHF.

The genes are TRBV3-1 (or the pseudogene TRBV3-2) and TRBJ1-4, with 8 bases that match TRBD1. CDR1 and CDR2 (germline): LGHDT, YNNKEL (reference sequence). J gave up 7 bases and V 4 bases, and 2 bases lay outside the gene matches. The CDR3 contains 13 residues. CDR3 bases: TGTGCCAGCAGCCCTACAGGGGGTGAAAAACTGTTTTTT. This sequence encodes CASSPTGGEKLFF.

The genes are TRBV9 and TRBJ2-1; 10 positions agree with TRBD2. The CDR3 totals 16 residues. Germline loops: CDR1 SGDLS, CDR2 YYNGEE. J gave up 5 bases and V 4 bases, and 9 bases lay outside the gene matches. The CDR3 sequence: CASSQKAGGLHNEQFF. Written as DNA, the CDR3 is TGTGCCAGCAGCCAAAAAGCGGGAGGGCTCCACAATGAGCAGTTCTTC.

The rearrangement joins TRBV18 to TRBJ1-1, with 7 bases fitting TRBD1. Germline-derived CDR1 and CDR2 are KGHSH and LQKENI. CDR3 length: 13 residues. V dropped 3 bases and J dropped 6; count of bases not matched to a gene: 4. CDR3 sequence (DNA): TGTGCCAGCTCACCGGGCAGGGGGGCTGAAGCTTTCTTT. The encoded protein is CASSPGRGAEAFF.

The chain employs TRBV19 and TRBJ1-2, with TRBD1 matching over 8 bases. After removal of 7 bases from V and 3 bases from J, the junction contained 10 bases not matched to a gene. The CDR3 consists of 15 residues. Per germline, CDR1 LNHDA and CDR2 SQIVND (reference sequence). CDR3 protein: CASTPRQGLDYGYTF. In nucleotides, the CDR3 is TGTGCCAGTACCCCCCGACAGGGGCTCGACTATGGCTACACCTTC.

The chain combines TRBV18 with TRBJ2-4; TRBD2 agrees at 7 bases. Unmatched junction bases numbered 5, after V lost 0 bases and J lost 6 bases. The germline CDR1 and CDR2 sequences are KGHSH and LQKENI. CDR3 size: 15 residues. The CDR3 protein is CASSPPQAGPNIQYF. The CDR3 coding sequence is TGTGCCAGCTCACCACCGCAAGCGGGGCCAAACATTCAGTACTTC.

The V and J genes are TRBV18 and TRBJ2-7; D is uncertain. Germline values: CDR1 KGHSH, CDR2 LQKENI. V was clipped by 6 bases and J by 7 bases, with 16 bases between them. CDR3 length: 13 residues. CDR3 residues: CASSPGEVYEQYF. CDR3 in DNA: TGTGCCAGCTCCCCAGGCGAGGTGTATGAGCAGTACTTC.

For the CDR3, the DNA is TGTGCCAGCAGTCCCTCGGTCGGGGAATGGTCCGAGCAGTACTTC. This gives the protein CASSPSVGEWSEQYF. The rearrangement links TRBV6-5 to TRBJ2-7; tentative D call: TRBD2 (5 bases). Germline lookup yields CDR1 MNHEY and CDR2 SVGAGI. The CDR3 spans 15 residues. V lost 5 bases to trimming and J lost 6 bases, with 20 bases between them.

V is TRBV19 and J is TRBJ2-7, with 8 bases fitting TRBD1. CDR3 length equals 15 residues. Losses at the gene ends were 3 bases for V and 5 bases for J; bases not matched to a gene: 9. Germline-derived CDR1 and CDR2 are LNHDA and SQIVND (reference sequence). As DNA, the CDR3 is TGTGCCAGTAGTATTATGACAGGGGTTAACCACGAGCAGTACTTC. Its protein product is CASSIMTGVNHEQYF.

This clone was seen only a few times. V is TRBV11-2 and J is TRBJ2-1; TRBD2 might be the D (5 bases). Deletions cut 2 bases from V and 8 bases from J, with 13 bases between. The CDR3 covers 14 residues. CDR1 and CDR2 from the germline V gene are SGHAT and FQNNGV. The CDR3 nucleotides read TGTGCCAGCAGCTTAATACCTGGGGAGCATGAGCAGTTCTTC. The encoded protein is CASSLIPGEHEQFF.

Only one count was recorded for this clone. The chain recombines TRBV2 with TRBJ1-1; 9 bases line up with TRBD1. Per the germline V gene, CDR1 is SNHLY and CDR2 is FYNNEI. V was pared by 6 bases and J by 3 bases, with 5 bases of the junction left unmatched. This CDR3 region has 14 residues. CDR3 protein: CASRGQGSHTEAFF. The DNA of the CDR3 is TGTGCCAGCAGGGGACAGGGAAGTCACACTGAAGCTTTCTTT.

This sequence joins TRBV11-3 and TRBJ2-7; D is undetermined. Germline V gene sequence: CDR1 SGHNT, CDR2 YENEEA. V lost 8 bases and J lost 6, with 17 bases in between. This CDR3 has 13 amino acids. This CDR3 reads CASGQAPVREQYF. CDR3 DNA sequence: TGTGCCAGCGGTCAGGCTCCCGTCCGCGAGCAGTACTTC.

V and J are TRBV9 and TRBJ2-1; 7 bases map to TRBD2. The CDR3 runs to 16 residues. CDR1 is SGDLS and CDR2 is YYNGEE in the germline V gene. The V gene end was trimmed by 6 bases and the J gene end by 4 bases; junction bases not matched to a gene: 13. CDR3 nucleotides: TGTGCCAGCACCCGCGATGGGACTATTTCTTACAATGAGCAGTTCTTC. Its protein is CASTRDGTISYNEQFF.

V and J are TRBV6-1 and TRBJ2-2; maybe TRBD2 (6 bases). Trimming took off 3 bases at V and 13 bases at J, with 24 bases between the two ends. The V gene's germline CDR1 is MNHNS and CDR2 SASEGT. This CDR3 has 16 residues. CDR3 in amino acids: CASSENLLTMGLPLFF. The CDR3 DNA reads TGTGCCAGCAGTGAGAATTTATTGACTATGGGACTCCCGCTGTTTTTT.

The chain is built from TRBV12-3 or TRBV12-4 and TRBJ1-1, with TRBD1 matching over 9 bases. V lost 4 bases and J lost 8; bases outside the gene matches: 2. CDR3 length equals 12 residues. The CDR3 DNA is TGTGCCAGCAGTTCGGACAGGGGCGAAGCTTTCTTT. It is translated as CASSSDRGEAFF.

V gene TRBV20-1 combines with J gene TRBJ1-2; D call uncertain. The CDR3 spans 11 residues. In germline, CDR1 is DFQATT, CDR2 SNEGSKA (reference sequence). V was clipped by 6 bases and J by 8 bases, with 13 bases between them. The CDR3 here is CSAKKGGGYTF. The CDR3 DNA sequence: TGCAGTGCCAAAAAGGGAGGCGGCTACACCTTC.

There are a few counts of this clone. This sequence joins TRBV12-3 or TRBV12-4 and TRBJ2-3, with D possibly TRBD1 on 5 matching bases. The CDR3 consists of 13 residues. Deletions cut 8 bases from V and 2 bases from J, with 11 bases between. This CDR3 is CASLGRITDTQYF. CDR3 DNA: TGTGCCAGCCTGGGGCGGATCACAGATACGCAGTATTTT.

The V gene is TRBV5-1, the J gene TRBJ2-6; maybe TRBD1 (6 bases). The ends were cut back, 4 bases at V and 0 bases at J, with 23 bases in the middle. Germline CDR1 and CDR2: SGHRS and YFSETQ. The CDR3 consists of 20 residues. CDR3 coding DNA: TGCGCCAGCAGCCCTATAAAGGCGGCAGGGGCTAACTCTGGGGCCAACGTCCTGACTTTC. As protein: CASSPIKAAGANSGANVLTF.

V usage is TRBV3-1 (or the pseudogene TRBV3-2) and J usage is TRBJ2-1; D not resolved. CDR3 size: 15 residues. V was shortened by 1 base and J by 0 bases, with 7 bases between the two germline ends. Germline values: CDR1 LGHDT, CDR2 YNNKEL (reference sequence). This CDR3 reads CASSQVTSSYNEQFF. CDR3 nucleotides: TGTGCCAGCAGCCAAGTGACAAGCTCCTACAATGAGCAGTTCTTC.

V is TRBV13 and J is TRBJ1-5; weak D call: TRBD1 (5 bases). Per germline, CDR1 PRHDT and CDR2 FYEKMQ (reference sequence). Trimming pared 5 bases from V and 5 bases from J, leaving 10 bases between. The CDR3 spans 13 residues. The CDR3 sequence: CASSGGGYQPQHF. Here the CDR3 DNA reads TGTGCCAGCAGCGGGGGAGGGTATCAGCCCCAGCATTTT.

The chain is built from TRBV18 and TRBJ1-5; D ambiguous. This CDR3 has 15 amino acids. Trimming stripped 4 bases from V and 7 bases from J, with 17 bases between. The germline V gene encodes CDR1 KGHSH and CDR2 LQKENI. CDR3 sequence reads: CASSQAAGDRQPQHF. The CDR3 nucleotides are TGTGCCAGCTCACAGGCCGCAGGCGATCGGCAGCCCCAGCATTTT.

The V call is TRBV4-2, the J call TRBJ1-1, with a possible D match to TRBD1 (6 bases). The germline gives CDR1 LGHNA, CDR2 YNFKEQ. The CDR3 has 14 residues. V shed 0 bases and J shed 1 base, with 6 bases lying between them. CDR3 in DNA: TGTGCCAGCAGCCAAGAAGGGGGGAACACTGAAGCTTTCTTT. Its translation: CASSQEGGNTEAFF.